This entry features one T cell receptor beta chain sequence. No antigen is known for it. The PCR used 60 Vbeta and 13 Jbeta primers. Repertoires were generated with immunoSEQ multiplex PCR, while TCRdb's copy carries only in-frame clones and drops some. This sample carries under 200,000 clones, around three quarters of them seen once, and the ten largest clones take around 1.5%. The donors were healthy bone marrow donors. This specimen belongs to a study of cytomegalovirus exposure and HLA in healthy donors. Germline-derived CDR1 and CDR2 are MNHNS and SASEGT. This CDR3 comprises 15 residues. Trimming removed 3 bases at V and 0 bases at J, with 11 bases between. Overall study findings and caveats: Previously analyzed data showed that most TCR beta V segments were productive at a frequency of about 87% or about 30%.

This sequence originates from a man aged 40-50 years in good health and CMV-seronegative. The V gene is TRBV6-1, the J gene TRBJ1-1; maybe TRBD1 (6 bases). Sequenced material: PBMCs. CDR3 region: CASSDEDRLNTEAFF. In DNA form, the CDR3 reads TGTGCCAGCAGTGATGAGGACAGATTGAACACTGAAGCTTTCTTT.